This TCR beta chain came from a study of T cells after posttransplantation cyclophosphamide. Generated by immunoSEQ multiplex PCR, the TCRdb table keeps only in-frame clones and is missing some. Here the sample spans around 30,000 clones, 80% to 90% being singletons. Study outcomes and limitations: Recipient CMV seropositivity and CMV reactivation strongly tracked TRB clonality. Donor CD8+ memory clones often dominated recipient blood repertoires at later times. Blood and skin or GI T cell repertoires showed limited TRB overlap.

The CDR3 runs 15 residues. CDR1 and CDR2 (germline): LGHNT, FRNRAP. Between the trimmed V and J ends, which lost 3 bases and 6 bases, there was a span of 17 bases. Details on this clone: As yet, its antigen is unknown.

This related bone marrow graft donor gave peripheral blood on the day of marrow donation. Sequenced: PBMCs. This receptor was taken from a man over 45. The chain links TRBV12-5 to TRBJ1-2; D gene uncertain. CDR3 nucleotides: TGTGCTAGTGGTTTTATGCGAATCGGTATTGATGGCTACACCTTC. Its protein product is CASGFMRIGIDGYTF.